What follows are 22 T cell receptor beta chains derived from one specimen sequenced in a study of blood T cell repertoires in COVID-19. Repertoires were generated with immunoSEQ multiplex PCR, while TCRdb's copy carries only in-frame clones and drops some. The table has approximately 280,000 clones, over 75% seen once. Sequenced input: peripheral blood. The origin of the receptors is a man younger than 35 with active or convalescent COVID-19.

J is TRBJ1-1 and V is TRBV5-1, with D perhaps TRBD1 (6 bases). V shed 5 bases and J shed 5 bases, with 10 bases lying between them. The germline CDR1 and CDR2 sequences are SGHRS and YFSETQ. CDR3 length: 12 residues. In DNA, the CDR3 is TGCGCCAGCAGGGGAGGGGGGACTGAAGCTTTCTTT. The encoded protein is CASRGGGTEAFF.

This sequence joins TRBV27 and TRBJ2-2; 8 nucleotides match TRBD2. The CDR3 loop spans 16 amino acids. CDR1 MNHEY and CDR2 SMNVEV come from the germline V gene (reference sequence). V trimming: 5 bases; J trimming: 5 bases; junction bases outside the gene matches: 10. CDR3: CASSPPGRGGTGELFF. CDR3 coding DNA: TGTGCCAGCAGTCCCCCCGGGAGGGGTGGTACCGGGGAGCTGTTTTTT.

The CDR3 reads CASSLDGGRGAEAFF. Written as DNA, the CDR3 is TGCGCCAGCAGCTTGGACGGAGGGAGGGGCGCTGAAGCTTTCTTT. This chain links TRBV5-1 with TRBJ1-1; D perhaps matches TRBD1 (5 bases). This CDR3 is 15 amino acids long. Per germline, CDR1 SGHRS and CDR2 YFSETQ. The ends were cut back, 0 bases at V and 6 bases at J, with 15 bases in the middle.

V and J are TRBV7-2 and TRBJ2-1, with D perhaps matching TRBD2 (5 bases). Between the trimmed V and J ends, which lost 1 base and 3 bases, there was a span of 16 bases. Germline V gene data show CDR1 as SGHTA and CDR2 as FQGNSA. The CDR3 is made up of 17 amino acids. In DNA form, the CDR3 reads TGTGCCAGCAGCTTAGGGCCTTACCGGGATAACTACAATGAGCAGTTCTTC. Residues: CASSLGPYRDNYNEQFF.

The chain is built from TRBV7-3 and TRBJ1-3, with D maybe TRBD1 (6 bases). V gave up 5 bases and J gave up 4 bases, with 21 bases separating them. Germline V gene sequence: CDR1 SGHTA, CDR2 FQGTGA. This CDR3 has 17 amino acids. CDR3 bases: TGTGCCAGCAGCCGACTAAGGGTGGGGGCACCGGGAAACACCATATATTTT. Protein: CASSRLRVGAPGNTIYF.

V is TRBV5-1 and J is TRBJ2-5; no definite D call. V lost 1 base to trimming and J lost 1 base, with 11 bases between them. Germline V gene sequence: CDR1 SGHRS, CDR2 YFSETQ. The length of the CDR3 is 15 residues. The DNA for the CDR3 is TGCGCCAGCAGCTTGTCGAGACAAAGCCAAGAGACCCAGTACTTC. Translated: CASSLSRQSQETQYF.

The chain carries TRBV3-1 (or the pseudogene TRBV3-2) and TRBJ1-2; 8 positions match TRBD1. Germline V CDR1 and CDR2: LGHDT, YNNKEL (reference sequence). CDR3 length: 16 residues. V trimming: 4 bases; J trimming: 6 bases; junction bases outside the gene matches: 13. CDR3 sequence: CASSPLTGGPADGYTF. CDR3 bases: TGTGCCAGCAGCCCCCTTACAGGGGGGCCTGCGGATGGCTACACCTTC.

The chain recombines TRBV9 with TRBJ2-5; 11 bases agree with TRBD1. Unmatched junction bases numbered 6, after V lost 3 bases and J lost 2 bases. The CDR3 runs to 16 residues. CDR1 is SGDLS, CDR2 YYNGEE, per germline. Here the CDR3 DNA reads TGTGCCAGCAGCGCAAGCGGGACAGGGGGACAAGAGACCCAGTACTTC. Translating gives CASSASGTGGQETQYF.

V usage is TRBV9 and J usage is TRBJ1-2, with D possibly matching TRBD1 (5 bases). The germline gives CDR1 SGDLS, CDR2 YYNGEE. V lost 3 bases to trimming and J lost 4 bases, with 10 bases between them. This CDR3 comprises 13 residues. CDR3 bases: TGTGCCAGCAGCGAACGGACAAGCTATGGCTACACCTTC. Translation: CASSERTSYGYTF. Full variable domain (outside the CDR3, taken from reference TRBV9 and TRBJ1-2): DSGVTQTPKHLITATGQRVTLRCSPRSGDLSVYWYQQSLDQGLQFLIQYYNGEERAKGNILERFSAQQFPDLHSELNLSSLELGDSALYFCASSERTSYGYTFGSGTRLTVV.

The rearrangement uses TRBV4-3 and TRBJ2-2; 12 bases line up with TRBD2. The CDR3 is made up of 18 amino acids. Germline loops: CDR1 LGHNA, CDR2 YSLEER. V lost 0 bases and J lost 10; bases outside the gene matches: 12. The DNA for the CDR3 is TGCGCCAGCAGCCAAGAGGTGCCGAAGACTAGCGGGGGTGAGGAGCTGTTTTTT. This gives the protein CASSQEVPKTSGGEELFF.

This chain links TRBV7-9 with TRBJ1-1, with 7 bases identical to TRBD1. With V trimmed by 1 base and J by 1 base, 9 bases remained unmatched. CDR1 is SEHNR, CDR2 FQNEAQ, per germline (reference sequence). The CDR3 runs to 17 residues. In DNA form, the CDR3 reads TGTGCCAGCAGCTTAGTTGGGAAGGGGGCTAAGAACACTGAAGCTTTCTTT. Its protein is CASSLVGKGAKNTEAFF.

V usage is TRBV7-2 and J usage is TRBJ1-3; tentatively, D is TRBD1 (6 bases). Germline values: CDR1 SGHTA, CDR2 FQGNSA. The CDR3 has 13 residues. V lost 5 bases, J lost 4 bases, and 9 bases lay in between. In DNA form, the CDR3 reads TGTGCCAGCAGCGTCGGACAGGGAAACACCATATATTTT. It encodes CASSVGQGNTIYF.

The gene calls are TRBV14 and TRBJ1-1; D is perhaps TRBD1 (5 bases). This CDR3 has 13 residues. Trimming removed 0 bases at V and 11 bases at J, with 13 bases between. Per the germline V gene, CDR1 is SGHDN and CDR2 is FVKESK. The CDR3 DNA sequence: TGTGCCAGCAGCCAAGATGAGGTCAGGGTTGCTTTCTTT. This codes for CASSQDEVRVAFF.

This chain joins TRBV10-2 and TRBJ2-1; 7 bases agree with TRBD2. The V segment lost 8 bases and the J segment 7 bases; nucleotides outside the gene matches: 11. The CDR3 has 14 residues. Germline values: CDR1 WSHSY, CDR2 SAAADI. CDR3 in amino acids: CASLGSGRGNEQFF. The CDR3, as DNA: TGCGCCAGCCTAGGGTCAGGGAGGGGAAATGAGCAGTTCTTC.

This chain joins TRBV5-1 and TRBJ1-1; no clear D. This CDR3 is built from 16 residues. V was clipped by 2 bases and J by 0 bases, with 14 bases between them. The germline CDR1 and CDR2 sequences are SGHRS and YFSETQ. The CDR3 spells CASSFEGGRMNTEAFF. The CDR3 region has the DNA TGCGCCAGCAGCTTCGAGGGAGGGCGCATGAACACTGAAGCTTTCTTT.

This chain uses TRBV6-1 with TRBJ2-7; 9 bases are a match to TRBD2. This CDR3 is built from 16 residues. V trimming: 1 base; J trimming: 2 bases; junction bases outside the gene matches: 6. Germline CDR1 is MNHNS and CDR2 is SASEGT. CDR3 protein: CASSEGGGGAPYEQYF. CDR3 nucleotide sequence: TGTGCCAGCAGTGAAGGGGGCGGGGGGGCCCCCTACGAGCAGTACTTC.

This clone occurred a few times. Additional DNA sequences in this sample encode the identical CDR3. The genes are TRBV29-1 and TRBJ1-2; no clear D. Germline CDR1 reads SQVTM; CDR2 reads ANQGSEA. V lost 3 bases and J lost 5, with 4 bases in between. The CDR3 sequence is 10 residues long. DNA for the CDR3: TGCAGCGTTGACACTTATGGCTACACCTTC. Translating gives CSVDTYGYTF.

The J gene is TRBJ2-2, the V gene TRBV7-2, with D perhaps TRBD2 (7 bases). V lost 5 bases and J lost 0, with 13 bases in between. Germline values: CDR1 SGHTA, CDR2 FQGNSA. The CDR3 sequence is 16 residues long. CDR3 sequence reads: CASSLWGGANTGELFF. The CDR3 bases are TGTGCCAGCAGCCTCTGGGGGGGCGCGAACACCGGGGAGCTGTTTTTT. The whole variable domain, remainder taken from reference TRBV7-2 and TRBJ2-2, is GAGVSQSPSNKVTEKGKDVELRCDPISGHTALYWYRQSLGQGLEFLIYFQGNSAPDKSGLPSDRFSAERTGGSVSTLTIQRTQQEDSAVYLCASSLWGGANTGELFFGEGSRLTVL.

This rearrangement joins TRBV24-1 to TRBJ2-7; TRBD1 agrees at 7 bases. From germline, CDR1 is KGHDR and CDR2 SFDVKD. The CDR3 spans 16 residues. V lost 8 bases, J lost 3 bases, and 15 bases stayed unmatched. The CDR3 loop reads CATTPTLGQENYEQYF. In DNA, the CDR3 is TGTGCCACCACCCCGACTCTTGGACAGGAGAACTACGAGCAGTACTTC.

This clone was observed once. The chain joins TRBV5-1 to TRBJ2-3, with D tentatively TRBD2 (6 bases). The CDR3 extends over 14 amino acids. The ends were cut back, 8 bases at V and 2 bases at J, with 15 bases in the middle. Germline assignment: CDR1 SGHRS and CDR2 YFSETQ. The chain's CDR3 is CASARRADTDTQYF. DNA of the CDR3: TGCGCCAGTGCTCGGAGGGCCGACACAGATACGCAGTATTTT. Full variable domain (outside the CDR3, taken from reference TRBV5-1 and TRBJ2-3): KAGVTQTPRYLIKTRGQQVTLSCSPISGHRSVSWYQQTPGQGLQFLFEYFSETQRNKGNFPGRFSGRQFSNSRSEMNVSTLELGDSALYLCASARRADTDTQYFGPGTRLTVL.

This clone was counted a few times. This chain connects TRBV5-1 to TRBJ2-5; D is perhaps TRBD1 (6 bases). CDR3 length equals 15 residues. V was clipped by 3 bases and J by 5 bases, with 17 bases between them. CDR1 is SGHRS, CDR2 YFSETQ, per germline. CDR3 region: CASSSLQGFEETQYF. CDR3 bases: TGCGCCAGCAGCTCCCTACAGGGTTTTGAGGAGACCCAGTACTTC.

The chain joins TRBV18 to TRBJ1-5; the match to TRBD1 covers 7 bases. The length of the CDR3 is 16 residues. The germline V gene encodes CDR1 KGHSH and CDR2 LQKENI. The J segment lost 2 bases and the V segment lost 1 base, leaving 5 bases of the junction unmatched. CDR3 in DNA: TGTGCCAGCTCACCACGACAGGGAACGGGCAATCAGCCCCAGCATTTT. It yields the protein CASSPRQGTGNQPQHF.